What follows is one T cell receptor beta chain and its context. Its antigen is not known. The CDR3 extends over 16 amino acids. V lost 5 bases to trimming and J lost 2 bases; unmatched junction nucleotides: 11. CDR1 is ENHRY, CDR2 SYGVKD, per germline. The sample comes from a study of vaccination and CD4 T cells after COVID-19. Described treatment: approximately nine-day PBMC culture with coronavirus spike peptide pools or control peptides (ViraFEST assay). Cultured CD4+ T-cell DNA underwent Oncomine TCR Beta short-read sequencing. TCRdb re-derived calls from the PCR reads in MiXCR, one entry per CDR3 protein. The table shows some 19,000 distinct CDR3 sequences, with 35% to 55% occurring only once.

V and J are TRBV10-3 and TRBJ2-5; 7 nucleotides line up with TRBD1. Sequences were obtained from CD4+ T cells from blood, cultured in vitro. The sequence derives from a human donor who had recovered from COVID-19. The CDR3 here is CAISIRTGVGQETQYF. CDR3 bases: TGTGCCATCAGTATAAGGACAGGAGTAGGGCAAGAGACCCAGTACTTC.